This section outlines one T cell receptor beta chain sequence together with its context. CDR3 length: 16 residues. The V gene's germline CDR1 is SEHNR and CDR2 FQNEAQ (reference sequence). TCRdb reanalyzed the 5' RACE reads and collapses them to one entry per CDR3 protein, without DNA. This table lists a few hundred thousand distinct CDR3 sequences. The data were taken from a study of monozygotic twins with inflammatory bowel disease. Sequencing was carried out using blood. The chain recombines TRBV7-9 with TRBJ1-2; TCRdb indicates TRBD1, and absent DNA this call remains unverified. The source is a human donor with ulcerative colitis or Crohn's disease, or a healthy co-twin of an affected twin (not recorded which). CDR3 sequence reads: CASSQQAKGGNYGYTF.